Following are 12 T cell receptor beta chains from one sample sequenced in a study of blood T cells in healthy people across ages. It was with a sample-barcoded 5' primer and a J-beta primer mix that a second PCR of roughly 6 to 12 cycles was run. TCRdb processed the 5' RACE reads anew with MiXCR; each CDR3 protein has one entry. The table lists about 680,000 distinct CDR3 sequences, approximately 50% of them singletons, with 30% to 35% in the top ten. Specimen: blood. The source of these receptors is a woman aged 55-69 years in good health.

The chain has TRBV4-3 and TRBJ2-2; weak D call: TRBD1 (7 bases). V shed 7 bases and J shed 1 base, with 16 bases lying between them. Germline V lookup: CDR1 LGHNA, CDR2 YSLEER. This CDR3 contains 16 residues. The CDR3 loop reads CASTDGGTVNTGELFF. CDR3 sequence (DNA): TGCGCCAGCACCGATGGGGGGACAGTGAACACCGGGGAGCTGTTTTTT.

This rearrangement joins TRBV3-1 to TRBJ2-7, with TRBD2 identical over 7 bases. Per the germline V gene, CDR1 is LGHDT and CDR2 is YNNKEL (reference sequence). The CDR3 is 12 residues long. Unmatched junction bases numbered 11, after V lost 7 bases and J lost 11 bases. CDR3 region: CASTMLGGVKYF. In nucleotides, the CDR3 is TGTGCCAGCACCATGCTGGGGGGGGTCAAGTACTTC.

This chain joins TRBV9 and TRBJ2-5; 7 nucleotides match TRBD2. The J call may be incorrect, as the DNA end agrees better with TRBJ2-7. This CDR3 is built from 15 residues. In germline, CDR1 is SGDLS, CDR2 YYNGEE. This CDR3 is CASSVGASGIYEQYF. The CDR3 coding sequence is TGTGCCAGCAGCGTAGGGGCTAGCGGAATCTACGAGCAGTACTTC.

This clonotype was observed a few times. The chain uses TRBV5-6 and TRBJ2-7; 13 nucleotides align to TRBD2. V shed 6 bases and J 1 base; nucleotides not matched to a gene: 4. Germline CDR1 is SGHDT and CDR2 is YYEEEE. The CDR3 is 15 residues long. The CDR3 sequence: CASTKLAGGSYEQYF. The CDR3 DNA sequence: TGTGCCAGCACCAAACTAGCGGGAGGGTCCTACGAGCAGTACTTC.

There are a few counts of this clonotype. The CDR3 is CSPGTPTSGYNEQYF. CDR3 nucleotide sequence: TGCAGCCCGGGTACACCAACTAGCGGTTACAATGAGCAGTACTTC. The V and J genes are TRBV20-1 and TRBJ2-1; TRBD2 matches 8 bases. The DNA end lines up better with TRBJ2-7; the J call may be wrong. The CDR3 is 15 amino acids. Looked up from germline, CDR1 is DFQATT and CDR2 is SNEGSKA (reference sequence).

Turning to this clonotype: A read error may be the cause here, since a much bigger clone is one base away. The rearrangement uses TRBV4-3 and TRBJ2-1, with TRBD1 matching 7 bases. CDR1 and CDR2 (germline): LGHNA, YSLEER. This CDR3 contains 17 residues. CDR3 sequence: CASSPDPTGSSHNEQFF. CDR3 DNA: TGCGCCAGCAGCCCAGATCCGACAGGGAGCTCCCACAATGAGCAGTTCTTC.

The gene calls are TRBV29-1 and TRBJ2-1; 7 nucleotides agree with TRBD2. Per germline, CDR1 SQVTM and CDR2 ANQGSEA. CDR3 length: 14 residues. With 6 bases clipped from V and 0 bases from J, the junction kept 5 bases outside the gene matches. CDR3 DNA: TGCAGCGTGACCGGGACTAACTCCTACAATGAGCAGTTCTTC. Translating it yields CSVTGTNSYNEQFF.

This clonotype was counted only a few times. The DNA of the CDR3 is TGTGCCAGCAGCACCCGACTAGCGGGACGCACAGATACGCAGTATTTT. It encodes CASSTRLAGRTDTQYF. The V call is TRBV7-2, the J call TRBJ2-3; TRBD2 matches at 11 bases. Looked up from germline, CDR1 is SGHTA and CDR2 is FQGNSA. The CDR3 is 16 residues long. V shed 5 bases and J 1 base; nucleotides not matched to a gene: 5. The full variable domain, in which reference TRBV7-2 and TRBJ2-3 provide the parts outside the CDR3, is GAGVSQSPSNKVTEKGKDVELRCDPISGHTALYWYRQSLGQGLEFLIYFQGNSAPDKSGLPSDRFSAERTGGSVSTLTIQRTQQEDSAVYLCASSTRLAGRTDTQYFGPGTRLTVL.

The CDR3 is CASSLGGTIGNYGYTF. Written as DNA, the CDR3 is TGCGCCAGCAGCTTGGGAGGGACAATAGGGAACTATGGCTACACCTTC. This sequence joins TRBV5-1 and TRBJ1-2; possibly TRBD1 for D (6 bases). Germline lookup yields CDR1 SGHRS and CDR2 YFSETQ. The ends were cut back, 0 bases at V and 2 bases at J, with 14 bases in the middle. The CDR3 sequence is 16 residues long.

The rearrangement uses TRBV10-2 and TRBJ2-3, with no clear D. The CDR3 is 15 amino acids. V shed 0 bases and J shed 6 bases, with 13 bases lying between them. Germline-derived CDR1 and CDR2 are WSHSY and SAAADI. In nucleotides, the CDR3 is TGCGCCAGCAGTGAGTCGGTCCCCTCTCGGGATACGCAGTATTTT. Protein sequence: CASSESVPSRDTQYF.

The rearrangement uses TRBV20-1 and TRBJ1-2, with a weak D call TRBD1 (6 bases). Germline CDR1 is DFQATT and CDR2 is SNEGSKA (reference sequence). CDR3 length: 18 amino acids. V was trimmed by 3 bases and J by 3 bases, leaving 26 bases between them. The CDR3 loop is CSASLIGGHRPWDYGYTF. CDR3 DNA sequence: TGCAGTGCTAGTCTCATAGGGGGACATCGACCCTGGGACTATGGCTACACCTTC.

In its sample, this clonotype was seen a few times. This rearrangement joins TRBV13 to TRBJ2-3; D is perhaps TRBD2 (6 bases). The V gene's germline CDR1 is PRHDT and CDR2 FYEKMQ (reference sequence). The CDR3 sequence is 15 residues long. The germline V and J ends were trimmed by 5 bases and 4 bases, with 16 bases remaining between them. The CDR3 protein is CASSPTGVRADTQYF. For the CDR3, the DNA is TGTGCCAGCAGCCCTACGGGAGTTAGAGCAGATACGCAGTATTTT.